This TCR beta chain is from a study of blood T cell repertoires in COVID-19 (dated by TCRdb to 2018 to 2020). Regarding the complete study: Collaborator samples came from the United States, Italy and Spain and covered acute and convalescent phases of COVID-19. The samples were drawn from two sources: the first 160 participants of the ongoing ImmuneRACE study, and approximately 1,300 subjects contributed by 6 global collaborators. The prospective study material was composed of cDNA or gDNA derived from T cells, B-cell-depleted T cells, or PBMCs. The dataset comprised deeply sampled blood TCRbeta repertoires from subjects exposed to, actively infected with, or recovered from COVID-19. Nearly every sample came with metadata listing a de-identified subject ID, COVID-19 status, age in years and sex. The repertoires were released in a freely available public database meant as a resource for research on the immune response to SARS-CoV-2. Where available, HLA class I and class II types were taken from metadata supplied by the sample provider and were not determined by assay-based typing.

TCRbeta CDR3 regions were amplified from genomic DNA using the immunoSEQ Assay, a bias-controlled multiplex PCR. From the authors' description of their analysis: Nucleated cell counts per sample were estimated from amplification of reference gene primers within the assay. To quantify the absolute abundance of each unique TCRbeta CDR3 rearrangement, sequence reads were collapsed and filtered. Productive Simpson clonality was computed per sample as the square root of Simpson's diversity index over productive rearrangements. The source is immuneACCESS, and TCRdb retained only in-frame sequences with V and J called. Part of the clones is not carried over; for the studies checked, unresolved V genes explain less than half of this, and the remainder is unexplained. The V and J calls and clone size come from that table; D and trimming were worked out from the DNA. For this sample the table gives about 270,000 clones, of which about four fifths were detected only once. The ten most abundant clones make up roughly 2.9% of the sample.

Overall study results and their limits: How much clinical and demographic metadata was included differed by source and by participant, and the metadata was provided uncurated.

Whole blood was collected in K2EDTA tubes by collaborating institutions according to the institutions' own protocols. Collaborator samples were shipped for TCRbeta analysis as frozen whole blood, isolated PBMCs, or DNA extracted from either sample type. With regard to this clone: Its antigen remains unidentified. Per-nucleotide qualities are absent, and no much larger clonotype sits a single base away.

V lost 0 bases and J lost 1 base; the stretch between them is 8 bases long. Reading the germline V gene (reference sequence) gives CDR1 SGHNT and CDR2 YYREEE. The cysteine opens and the phenylalanine closes a CDR3 of 14 amino acids. Only the CDR3 part of the read is kept: 42 bases, read in frame from the first base. The source is a woman in her sixties with active or convalescent COVID-19. The sequence links TRBV5-4 to TRBJ2-7; TRBD2 is perhaps the D gene, given 6 matching bases. Material for sequencing was peripheral blood. The encoded CDR3 is CASSLGGESYEQYF. Here is the DNA: TGTGCCAGCAGCTTGGGCGGGGAATCCTACGAGCAGTACTTC.